This entry concerns a single T cell receptor (beta chain). No antigen is known for it. Trimming cost V 5 bases and J 8 bases; bases outside gene matches: 18. Germline V gene data show CDR1 as SGHTA and CDR2 as FQGTGA. CDR3 length: 18 amino acids. These data come from a study of CD4 T cells in relation to SARS-CoV-2 and coronaviruses. Study-level results: Crossreactivity was assessed only for spike protein, not other viral proteins.

The table came from immunoSEQ multiplex PCR; TCRdb's copy has only in-frame clones and leaves some out. In the table there are approximately 20,000 clones, around 74% of which are singletons. Before the COVID-19 pandemic, during about 2010-2019, CD4+ T cells were taken from unexposed donors. After roughly ten days of culture, CD4+ T cells were isolated. Unexposed-donor CD4+ T cells were probed with SARS-CoV-2 S/N and four cold-coronavirus spikes, cells permitting. Half the medium was replaced with IL-2 medium on days 3 and 7. The TCR originated in a human donor in good health. V gene TRBV7-3 combines with J gene TRBJ2-1; TRBD2 matches at 10 bases. Sequences were obtained from CD4+ T cells from PBMCs, cultured in vitro. The CDR3 spells CASSPRSPLAGPRDEQFF. The CDR3 DNA is TGTGCCAGCAGCCCCCGGTCCCCACTAGCGGGACCCCGGGATGAGCAGTTCTTC.